Included here is one T cell receptor beta chain sequence, with context. This clone's antigen is unknown. No much larger clone is present one base from it, and per-base qualities are unavailable. The CDR3 numbers 14 residues from cysteine through phenylalanine. The entry retains the CDR3 DNA only, 42 bases that are in frame from base 1. CDR1 and CDR2 are read off the germline V gene (reference sequence) as DFQATT and SNEGSKA. Compared with germline, V lacks 2 bases and J lacks 7 bases; bases without a gene match: 10. Library creation used 5' RACE. For sequencing, an Illumina HiSeq 2500 was employed. A second PCR of roughly 6 to 12 cycles was performed with a sample-barcoded 5' primer and a J-beta primer mix. Each TCR beta cDNA molecule received a unique molecular identifier from a template-switch 5' adaptor carrying 12 random nucleotides. Each sample yielded at least 3 million CDR3-containing paired-end reads. All of the RNA was converted into first-strand cDNA using the Mint cDNA synthesis kit, with a TRBC-specific oligonucleotide serving as the primer. After uracil-DNA glycosylase treatment, a first 18-cycle PCR used universal primers M1SS and BC2_uni_R on all cDNA. The study's own analysis went as follows. Each sample was normalized by randomly selecting 1 million high-quality reads, each carrying a distinct molecular identifier. Instead of being binned into consensus sequences, reads that shared molecular identifiers were thrown out. CDR3 identification, clonotype clustering and error correction used MiTCR with a Q25 quality threshold and the strictest error-elimination algorithm. Lower-bound total TCR beta diversity was estimated with a nonparametric unseen species model using Euler transformation. The public reads were reprocessed in TCRdb via fastp at Q25 and MiXCR, keeping in-frame beta chains. A single entry per CDR3 protein holds the most common genes and DNA from its merged rows. TCRdb's processing, not the authors' own work, is the source of the V and J calls. The sample data list over a million distinct CDR3 sequences, and around 59% of these were observed just once. Approximately 7% of the sample is held by the ten biggest clonotypes.

The data were obtained in a study of blood T cells in healthy people across ages (dated by TCRdb to between 2015 and 2017). Some background on the complete study: In model experiments, roughly one uniquely barcoded TCR beta cDNA molecule per two T cells was captured by template switching. Age-related changes in TCR beta repertoire diversity were measured in the study by deep sequencing normalized with unique cDNA molecular identifiers. The donors were divided into four age groups: young (average about 15 years), middle-aged (roughly 42), aged (approximately 62) and long-lived (about 90). To avoid experimental bias, donors of different ages were randomly spread across the sequencing lanes. The study analyzed two additional independent replicas of 1 million unique cDNA reads from the same blood draw for two donors, one aged 18 to 29 and one aged 80 or older. Summary of the overall study and its limitations: Compared with the aged group, the long-lived group had more naive CD4+ T cells, fewer expanded clones and increased TCR diversity, suggesting age selection. Observed TCR beta diversity correlated strongly with the percentage of naive T cells measured by flow cytometry. Bulk unsorted PBMC profiling prevented conclusive comparison of naive and antigen-experienced compartments. Observed TCR beta diversity per million T cells fell roughly linearly with age, and a significant reduction was already apparent by age roughly 40. Total diversity estimates from one million sequenced T cells were considered lower bounds and underestimates. Because donor CMV infection status was unknown, age-related changes in expanded clonotypes were potentially confounded.

Donors were 40 or so systemically healthy Caucasian individuals from Russia aged about 6 to 100 years. Around 10 milliliters of peripheral blood were collected from each donor into EDTA-treated Vacutainer tubes. Ficoll-Paque density-gradient centrifugation was used to isolate PBMCs, with at least 6 million obtained per sample. Total RNA was extracted from PBMCs with Trizol reagent, with at least 5.5 micrograms obtained per sample. For every donor, an aliquot of PBMCs went through flow cytometry to measure the percentages of naive CD45RAhigh/CD27high T cells. The sequenced sample consisted of blood. This clonotype was sampled from a man between 18 and 29 years old in good health. The chain is assembled from TRBV20-1 and TRBJ2-7, and 8 junction bases match TRBD2. Read as DNA, the sequence is TGCAGTGCTAGAAGGCAGCGGGAGCTAGGAGAGCAGTACTTC. The resulting protein is CSARRQRELGEQYF.